The entry below gives a single T cell receptor beta chain sequence along with its context. The antigen remains unidentified. The data belong to a study of beta chain features in type 1 diabetes. Findings and limits, study-wide: A pattern of fewer insertions and more deletions at VDJ junctions was seen in type 1 diabetes patients.

The authors reverse transcribed all of the isolated RNA, so sequencing captured expressed TCRB transcripts. Method: immunoSEQ multiplex PCR; TCRdb's copy keeps in-frame clones and lacks some. The sample has over 40,000 clones; 51% are singletons. CDR1 is KGHSH, CDR2 LQKENI, per germline. With 6 bases clipped from V and 7 bases from J, the junction kept 5 bases outside the gene matches. CDR3 length equals 13 residues. The material sequenced was Tregs from blood. The rearrangement uses TRBV18 and TRBJ1-1; 10 bases are a match to TRBD1. This clonotype was sampled from a woman in her late teens or twenties in good health. CDR3 in amino acids: CASSEGQGSEAFF. In DNA, the CDR3 is TGTGCCAGCTCGGAGGGACAGGGGAGTGAAGCTTTCTTT.